The entry that follows covers one T cell receptor beta chain sequence. This CDR3 comprises 12 residues. The germline V gene encodes CDR1 DFQATT and CDR2 SNEGSKA (reference sequence). V lost 2 bases and J 8 bases, leaving 12 bases between the germline ends. One entry per CDR3 protein results from TCRdb running MiXCR on the RT-PCR reads. The table lists 650,000 to 800,000 distinct CDR3 sequences, 12% to 15% of them singletons. This receptor was identified in a female donor in good health, serving as a healthy control. The chain is built from TRBV20-1 and TRBJ1-1; D might be TRBD1 (5 bases). The sample consisted of memory CD4+ T cells from blood. In DNA, the CDR3 is TGCAGTGCTAGACCGGGACCCCGAGAAGCTTTCTTT. Encoded protein: CSARPGPREAFF.